The 6 T cell receptor beta chains below come from one sample, sequenced in a study of cytomegalovirus exposure and HLA in healthy donors. Primers included in the PCR were 60 Vbeta and 13 Jbeta primers. The table came from immunoSEQ multiplex PCR; TCRdb's copy has only in-frame clones and leaves some out. In the table there are some 85,000 clones, about 88% of which are singletons. The sample was PBMCs. The source of these receptors is a woman aged 45-60 years in good health and CMV-seronegative.

CDR3 in amino acids: CASSSYLSEAFF. CDR3 in DNA: TGTGCCAGCAGCTCCTATTTATCCGAAGCTTTCTTT. The rearrangement links TRBV5-4 to TRBJ1-1; D call uncertain. Germline V gene lookup returns CDR1 SGHNT and CDR2 YYREEE (reference sequence). V was clipped by 3 bases and J by 8 bases, with 11 bases between them. This CDR3 is 12 amino acids long.

A few counts support this clone. This chain uses TRBV7-9 with TRBJ1-2, with TRBD1 identical over 8 bases. V dropped 1 base and J dropped 4; count of bases not matched to a gene: 14. The CDR3 runs 18 residues. The germline V gene has CDR1 SEHNR and CDR2 FQNEAQ (reference sequence). The CDR3 loop is CASSLGDRTGTLSYGYTF. The DNA for the CDR3 is TGTGCCAGCAGCTTAGGGGACAGGACCGGGACCCTGTCCTATGGCTACACCTTC. The full variable domain, rest sourced from reference TRBV7-9 and TRBJ1-2, is DTGVSQNPRHKITKRGQNVTFRCDPISEHNRLYWYRQTLGQGPEFLTYFQNEAQLEKSRLLSDRFSAERPKGSFSTLEIQRTEQGDSAMYLCASSLGDRTGTLSYGYTFGSGTRLTVV.

The chain carries TRBV7-2 and TRBJ2-5; 8 bases fit TRBD2. The CDR3 spans 14 residues. J lost 3 bases, V lost 3 bases, and 3 bases had no gene match. In germline, CDR1 is SGHTA, CDR2 FQGNSA. The CDR3 sequence is CASSFSGGEETQYF. CDR3 nucleotide sequence: TGTGCCAGCAGCTTCTCGGGGGGGGAAGAGACCCAGTACTTC. The full variable domain, rest sourced from reference TRBV7-2 and TRBJ2-5, is GAGVSQSPSNKVTEKGKDVELRCDPISGHTALYWYRQSLGQGLEFLIYFQGNSAPDKSGLPSDRFSAERTGGSVSTLTIQRTQQEDSAVYLCASSFSGGEETQYFGPGTRLLVL.

The chain is built from TRBV20-1 and TRBJ1-1; D perhaps matches TRBD1 (6 bases). The CDR3 has 11 residues. Germline-derived CDR1 and CDR2 are DFQATT and SNEGSKA (reference sequence). The V end was cut by 5 bases, the J end by 5 bases, with 9 bases between. Here the CDR3 DNA reads TGCAGTGCTCCCAGGGGAACTGAAGCTTTCTTT. Encoded protein: CSAPRGTEAFF.

In its sample, this clone was seen once. For the CDR3, the DNA is TGTGCCAGCAGTCGAAGAGGGACTAGCGGATTCTTAAACAACAATGAGCAGTTCTTC. Translating it yields CASSRRGTSGFLNNNEQFF. V usage is TRBV27 and J usage is TRBJ2-1; 11 bases align to TRBD2. Germline trimming cut 5 bases from V and 5 bases from J; bases unmatched to any gene: 17. There are 19 residues in the CDR3. Germline CDR1 reads MNHEY; CDR2 reads SMNVEV (reference sequence).

In its sample, this clone was seen a few times. The J gene is TRBJ2-1, the V gene TRBV7-8; 12 bases line up with TRBD1. This CDR3 region has 15 residues. From germline, CDR1 is SGHVS and CDR2 FQNEAQ. With V trimmed by 5 bases and J by 6 bases, 5 bases remained unmatched. Here the CDR3 reads CASSPGTGGSNEQFF. Written as DNA, the CDR3 is TGTGCCAGCAGCCCCGGGACAGGGGGCTCCAATGAGCAGTTCTTC.